Listed below are T cell receptor beta chains from one sample, sequenced in a study of T cell responses to AZD1222 COVID-19 vaccine. Libraries were prepared by immunoSEQ multiplex PCR; TCRdb keeps only in-frame clonotypes and omits some of them. The table records about 150,000 clones, under 95% of them present only once. The specimen was peripheral blood, collected on day 0 of AZD1222 vaccination. The receptors derive from an adult in good health. Both conserved end residues are part of each CDR3. A D gene is named only where the DNA matches it firmly. Expanded clones get a size class; other rows say once, few or many, or leave the size out.

clone_size d_call j_call v_call cdr3_aa cdr3_nt
NA NA TRBJ2-5 TRBV28 CASSSLGGGQETQYF TGTGCCAGCAGTTCCCTTGGGGGCGGTCAAGAGACCCAGTACTTC
NA NA TRBJ2-2 TRBV6-5 CASSYGPRPAGELFF TGTGCCAGCAGTTACGGCCCTCGCCCGGCCGGGGAGCTGTTTTTT
NA NA TRBJ1-1 TRBV7-9 CASSEGPQIYYYTEAFF TGTGCCAGCAGCGAGGGCCCCCAGATCTACTATTACACTGAAGCTTTCTTT
NA NA TRBJ2-2 TRBV12-3/TRBV12-4 CASSPSPGELFF TGTGCCAGCAGTCCGAGCCCCGGGGAGCTGTTTTTT
NA NA TRBJ1-1 TRBV19 CASSGPGNWAFF TGTGCCAGTAGTGGTCCGGGTAATTGGGCTTTCTTT
NA TRBD1 TRBJ1-6 TRBV3-1/TRBV3-2 CASSPQTGSAYNSPLHF TGTGCCAGCAGCCCGCAGACAGGGTCGGCCTATAATTCACCCCTCCACTTT
few NA TRBJ1-5 TRBV6-2/TRBV6-3 CASSDSNQPQHF TGTGCCAGCAGTGACAGCAATCAGCCCCAGCATTTT
NA TRBD2 TRBJ2-7 TRBV4-3 CASSPGLAGGGYEQYF TGCGCCAGCAGCCCGGGACTAGCGGGGGGTGGGTACGAGCAGTACTTC
NA TRBD2 TRBJ2-1 TRBV5-1 CASSLVERGGNEQFF TGCGCCAGCAGCTTGGTAGAGCGGGGGGGCAATGAGCAGTTCTTC
NA NA TRBJ1-1 TRBV5-6 CASSLGGKMNTEAFF TGTGCCAGCAGCCTAGGAGGTAAGATGAACACTGAAGCTTTCTTT
NA NA TRBJ1-2 TRBV4-1 CASSQDSRENYGYTF TGCGCCAGCAGCCAAGATTCCAGGGAGAACTATGGCTACACCTTC
NA TRBD1 TRBJ2-7 TRBV10-1 CASNRCRNRDRPMSSYEQYF TGCGCCAGCAATCGATGTAGAAACCGGGACAGACCTATGAGCTCCTACGAGCAGTACTTC
NA NA TRBJ1-2 TRBV6-4 CASSDQGPRRDGYTF TGTGCCAGCAGTGACCAGGGGCCGAGAAGGGATGGCTACACCTTC
NA NA TRBJ1-4 TRBV28 CASSLPSPPTNEKLFF TGTGCCAGCAGTCTCCCGTCCCCTCCAACTAATGAAAAACTGTTTTTT
NA NA TRBJ2-5 TRBV2 CASRQQETQYF TGTGCCAGCCGCCAGCAAGAGACCCAGTACTTC
NA NA TRBJ1-1 TRBV2 CASGEGPEAFF TGTGCCAGCGGGGAGGGACCTGAAGCTTTCTTT
NA NA TRBJ2-5 TRBV3-1/TRBV3-2 CASSQDFQRQETQYF TGTGCCAGCAGCCAAGATTTCCAGCGCCAAGAGACCCAGTACTTC
NA NA TRBJ2-1 TRBV11-2 CASSLGTAWGNEQFF TGTGCCAGCAGCTTGGGGACTGCCTGGGGGAATGAGCAGTTCTTC
NA NA TRBJ1-1 TRBV5-1 CASSSGGGTEAFF TGCGCCAGCAGCTCTGGGGGAGGGACTGAAGCTTTCTTT
once NA TRBJ1-2 TRBV12-5 CASGSQGDRGYTF TGTGCTAGTGGGAGCCAGGGAGATCGTGGCTACACCTTC
NA NA TRBJ1-4 TRBV5-1 CASSHDLTNEKLFF TGCGCCAGCAGCCATGATCTAACTAATGAAAAACTGTTTTTT
NA NA TRBJ1-2 TRBV6-5 CASSYILDINYGYTF TGTGCCAGCAGTTATATACTGGACATTAACTATGGCTACACCTTC
NA NA TRBJ1-6 TRBV7-9 CASSSQAEYNSPLHF TGTGCCAGCAGCTCCCAGGCCGAATATAATTCACCCCTCCACTTT
NA TRBD2 TRBJ2-3 TRBV7-3 CASSPPGGAGITDTQYF TGTGCCAGCAGCCCCCCAGGTGGAGCGGGGATCACAGATACGCAGTATTTT
NA NA TRBJ2-7 TRBV12-2 CASRLSKSRTCSYEQYF TGTGCAAGTCGCTTATCCAAATCCAGAACCTGCTCCTACGAGCAGTACTTC
NA NA TRBJ1-3 TRBV7-2 CASSLEPGRRFSGNTIYF TGTGCCAGCAGCTTAGAACCGGGACGGCGATTCTCTGGAAACACCATATATTTT
NA NA TRBJ1-2 TRBV29-1 CSVEDRADYGYTF TGCAGCGTTGAAGATCGGGCCGATTATGGCTACACCTTC
NA TRBD2 TRBJ2-3 TRBV13 CASSLLSFRLAGGGSRDTQYF TGTGCCAGCAGCTTACTTTCGTTTCGTCTAGCGGGGGGCGGGAGTAGAGATACGCAGTATTTT
NA TRBD1 TRBJ2-7 TRBV6-5 CASSKTGGWEQYF TGTGCCAGCAGTAAGACAGGGGGCTGGGAGCAGTACTTC
NA NA TRBJ1-2 TRBV19 CASNLPNSYGYTF TGTGCCAGTAATTTGCCTAACTCCTATGGCTACACCTTC
once TRBD2 TRBJ2-3 TRBV4-3 CASSRGGRLATDTQYF TGCGCCAGCAGCCGCGGGGGGAGACTAGCGACAGATACGCAGTATTTT
NA NA TRBJ2-1 TRBV7-9 CATVWGNEQFF TGTGCCACCGTCTGGGGAAATGAGCAGTTCTTC
NA TRBD2 TRBJ2-3 TRBV27 CASSPSGPEDTQYF TGTGCCAGCAGTCCTAGCGGGCCCGAGGATACGCAGTATTTT
NA NA TRBJ2-1 TRBV6-5 CASSMGATAWSEQFF TGTGCCAGCAGCATGGGGGCCACCGCCTGGAGTGAGCAGTTCTTC
NA NA TRBJ2-1 TRBV19 CASSIRTPSRGSYNEQFF TGTGCCAGTAGTATAAGGACCCCTAGTAGGGGCTCCTACAATGAGCAGTTCTTC
NA NA TRBJ2-7 TRBV2 CASSVQGPPYEQYF TGTGCCAGCAGTGTCCAGGGGCCCCCCTACGAGCAGTACTTC
NA NA TRBJ2-7 TRBV6-2/TRBV6-3 CASSYSPYEQYF TGTGCCAGCAGTTACAGTCCCTACGAGCAGTACTTC
NA TRBD1 TRBJ1-2 TRBV5-5 CASSLDVTGFYGYTF TGTGCCAGCAGCTTGGATGTGACAGGGTTTTATGGCTACACCTTC
NA NA TRBJ1-3 TRBV7-8 CASSLGRGTGNTIYF TGTGCCAGCAGCTTAGGCCGGGGGACAGGAAACACCATATATTTT
NA NA TRBJ1-1 TRBV5-5 CASSLLDYTEAFF TGTGCCAGCAGCTTGCTGGATTACACTGAAGCTTTCTTT
NA TRBD1 TRBJ1-2 TRBV28 CASSLAGTGGNYGYTF TGTGCCAGCAGTCTCGCCGGGACAGGGGGTAACTATGGCTACACCTTC
NA NA TRBJ2-7 TRBV10-1 CASSEWPGIFSREQYF TGCGCCAGCAGTGAGTGGCCGGGGATTTTTTCTCGAGAGCAGTACTTC
many NA TRBJ2-5 TRBV6-1 CASSENEGSGETQYF TGTGCCAGCAGTGAAAACGAAGGGAGCGGGGAGACCCAGTACTTC
NA TRBD1 TRBJ2-6 TRBV7-9 CASTQLRGLGANVLTF TGTGCCAGCACCCAGTTGAGGGGGCTTGGGGCCAACGTCCTGACTTTC
NA NA TRBJ1-2 TRBV19 CATGAPHYGYTF TGTGCCACAGGGGCACCGCATTATGGCTACACCTTC
NA NA TRBJ1-3 TRBV6-5 CASSYSTGTAGNTIYF TGTGCCAGCAGTTACTCGACGGGGACGGCTGGAAACACCATATATTTT
NA NA TRBJ2-7 TRBV28 CASSSPPTYEQYF TGTGCCAGCAGTTCCCCTCCCACCTACGAGCAGTACTTC